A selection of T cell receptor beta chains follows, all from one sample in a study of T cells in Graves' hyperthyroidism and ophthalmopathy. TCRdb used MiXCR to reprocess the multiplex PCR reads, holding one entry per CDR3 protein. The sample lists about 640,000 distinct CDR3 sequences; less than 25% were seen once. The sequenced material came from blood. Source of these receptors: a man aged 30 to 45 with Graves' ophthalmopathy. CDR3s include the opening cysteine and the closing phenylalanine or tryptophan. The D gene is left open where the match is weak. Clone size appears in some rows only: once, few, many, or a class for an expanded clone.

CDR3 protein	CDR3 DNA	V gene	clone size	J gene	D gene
CASSPGGSGNTQYF	TGTGCCAGCAGTCCGGGCGGCTCTGGGAATACCCAGTACTTC	TRBV2	-	TRBJ2-5	-
CASGRTGSSYEQYF	TGTGCCAGCGGAAGGACCGGGAGCTCCTACGAGCAGTACTTC	TRBV9	few	TRBJ2-7	-
CASSPPGTLEGNEQFF	TGTGCCAGCAGTCCGCCCGGGACTCTAGAAGGGAATGAGCAGTTCTTC	TRBV12-3/TRBV12-4	many	TRBJ2-1	-
CASSRTLSYRGRYYEQYF	TGTGCCAGCAGTCGGACTCTTTCCTACAGGGGGCGGTACTACGAGCAGTACTTC	TRBV6-2/TRBV6-3	-	TRBJ2-7	TRBD1
CASTLTYRPGANVLTF	TGTGCCAGCACCCTTACCTACAGGCCTGGAGCCAACGTCCTGACTTTC	TRBV27	-	TRBJ2-6	-
CASTPGAADNEKLFF	TGTGCCAGCACTCCGGGGGCAGCCGATAATGAAAAACTGTTTTTT	TRBV6-1	few	TRBJ1-4	-
CASSYSKREGPKSYNEQFF	TGTGCCAGCAGTTACTCTAAGCGGGAGGGCCCTAAATCCTACAATGAGCAGTTCTTC	TRBV6-2/TRBV6-3	few	TRBJ2-1	TRBD2
CASSHQGESSYNEQFF	TGTGCCAGCAGCCACCAAGGGGAGAGCTCCTACAATGAGCAGTTCTTC	TRBV4-2	few	TRBJ2-1	-
CASSLELAVQFF	TGTGCCAGCAGCTTAGAACTAGCGGTTCAGTTCTTC	TRBV11-2	few	TRBJ2-1	TRBD2
CASRDGPRGVTQYF	TGCGCCAGCAGGGACGGGCCGAGGGGGGTCACCCAGTACTTC	TRBV10-2	few	TRBJ2-5	-
CASSRTGTGLTDTQYF	TGTGCCAGCAGCCGGACAGGGACAGGGCTCACAGATACGCAGTATTTT	TRBV12-3/TRBV12-4	few	TRBJ2-3	TRBD1
CASSSELPSYNEQFF	TGTGCCAGCAGTTCCGAACTCCCTTCCTACAATGAGCAGTTCTTC	TRBV6-2/TRBV6-3	few	TRBJ2-1	-
CASSLWADSNQPQHF	TGTGCCAGCAGTTTATGGGCGGACAGCAATCAGCCCCAGCATTTT	TRBV27	-	TRBJ1-5	-
CASSLSELSYEQYF	TGTGCCAGCAGCTTGAGCGAGCTCTCCTACGAGCAGTACTTC	TRBV7-2	-	TRBJ2-7	-
CSVVGFSYEQYF	TGCAGCGTTGTTGGATTCTCCTACGAGCAGTACTTC	TRBV29-1	-	TRBJ2-7	-
CASSLGTVSSYEQYF	TGTGCCAGCAGCCTAGGGACTGTTAGCTCCTACGAGCAGTACTTC	TRBV7-8	few	TRBJ2-7	-
CASSPTAKRYQETQYF	TGCGCCAGCAGCCCCACTGCCAAACGATACCAAGAGACCCAGTACTTC	TRBV5-1	few	TRBJ2-5	-
CASSSRTNEQFF	TGTGCCAGCAGCTCCAGGACGAATGAGCAGTTCTTC	TRBV7-3	-	TRBJ2-1	-
CASSPTSTGNQPQHF	TGTGCCAGCAGCCCGACATCAACGGGCAATCAGCCCCAGCATTTT	TRBV4-2	-	TRBJ1-5	-
CASSLGDWMNTEAFF	TGTGCCAGCAGCTTAGGGGACTGGATGAACACTGAAGCTTTCTTT	TRBV7-8	many	TRBJ1-1	-
CASSSTGGHLYGYTF	TGTGCCAGCAGCTCTACAGGGGGCCACCTCTATGGCTACACCTTC	TRBV7-9	few	TRBJ1-2	TRBD1
CASRLAGGETQYF	TGTGCCAGCAGGCTAGCGGGAGGAGAGACCCAGTACTTC	TRBV12-3/TRBV12-4	many	TRBJ2-5	TRBD2
CASSYRLNTEAFF	TGTGCCAGCAGTTACCGACTGAACACTGAAGCTTTCTTT	TRBV6-2/TRBV6-3	many	TRBJ1-1	-
CASSLSRGPSNQPQHF	TGTGCCAGCAGTTTATCAAGGGGGCCTAGCAATCAGCCCCAGCATTTT	TRBV12-3/TRBV12-4	-	TRBJ1-5	TRBD1
CASSVGQIEETQYF	TGTGCCAGCAGCGTAGGACAGATCGAGGAGACCCAGTACTTC	TRBV9	-	TRBJ2-5	-
CASSPRLAGGHTDTQYF	TGTGCCAGCTCACCAAGACTAGCGGGAGGACACACAGATACGCAGTATTTT	TRBV18	-	TRBJ2-3	TRBD2
CASSLSPDTNYEQYF	TGTGCCAGCAGCTTATCCCCGGACACAAACTACGAGCAGTACTTC	TRBV7-9	-	TRBJ2-7	-
CASSLGQGVEAFF	TGTGCCAGCAGCTTAGGACAGGGCGTTGAAGCTTTCTTT	TRBV11-2	-	TRBJ1-1	TRBD1
CASSQDLITGVTDNQPQHF	TGCGCCAGCAGCCAAGACCTGATAACAGGGGTGACGGACAATCAGCCCCAGCATTTT	TRBV4-1	-	TRBJ1-5	TRBD1
CASSEWTDPRETQYF	TGTGCCAGCAGTGAGTGGACAGACCCCAGGGAGACCCAGTACTTC	TRBV6-1	many	TRBJ2-5	-
CASSLGGWDLLNNEQFF	TGTGCCAGCAGTTTAGGGGGTTGGGACTTACTTAACAATGAGCAGTTCTTC	TRBV27	-	TRBJ2-1	-
CASRISSGPQETQYF	TGTGCCAGCAGGATTTCTAGCGGACCCCAAGAGACCCAGTACTTC	TRBV12-3/TRBV12-4	many	TRBJ2-5	TRBD2
CASSQGVTNYNEQFF	TGCGCCAGCAGCCAAGGAGTGACTAACTACAATGAGCAGTTCTTC	TRBV4-1	-	TRBJ2-1	-
CASSSNRETRAEAFF	TGTGCCAGCAGCTCTAACAGGGAAACGAGGGCTGAAGCTTTCTTT	TRBV7-9	few	TRBJ1-1	-
CASSWAAIAKNIQYF	TGTGCCAGCAGCTGGGCAGCCATAGCCAAAAACATTCAGTACTTC	TRBV11-1	few	TRBJ2-4	-
CASREAGVRRPQHF	TGTGCCAGCAGAGAGGCAGGGGTCAGACGGCCCCAGCATTTT	TRBV6-1	-	TRBJ1-5	-
CASSWDRDYEQYF	TGTGCCAGCAGTTGGGACAGGGACTACGAGCAGTACTTC	TRBV12-3/TRBV12-4	few	TRBJ2-7	TRBD1
CASSYIGAPTYEQYF	TGTGCCAGCAGTTACATCGGGGCTCCTACCTACGAGCAGTACTTC	TRBV6-2/TRBV6-3	few	TRBJ2-7	-